Here is one TCR beta chain with its context. Its antigen is currently unknown. The germline V gene has CDR1 LNHDA and CDR2 SQIVND (reference sequence). The CDR3 totals 15 residues. With 4 bases clipped from V and 3 bases from J, the junction kept 5 bases outside the gene matches. The data were taken from a study of cytomegalovirus exposure and HLA in healthy donors. The wider study: HLA-typed donors were the source of around 77 million unique TCRs held in an early data release. Study-level findings and limits: Previous analysis showed most TCR beta V segments were productive about 87% or about 30% of the time. V segments that were indistinguishable, TRBV6-2 and TRBV6-3 among them, were omitted from analysis.

13 Jbeta primers and 60 Vbeta primers were used for the PCR. This table comes from immunoSEQ multiplex PCR, and its TCRdb copy is limited to in-frame clones, with some not included. The data hold more than 130,000 clones, with 55% to 80% observed a single time. The specimen was PBMCs. This rearrangement joins TRBV19 to TRBJ2-7; 11 bases are a match to TRBD1. This TCR was recovered from a human donor in good health. CDR3 loop: CASSSAGTGGYEQYF. The DNA for the CDR3 is TGTGCCAGTAGTAGTGCCGGGACAGGGGGCTACGAGCAGTACTTC.